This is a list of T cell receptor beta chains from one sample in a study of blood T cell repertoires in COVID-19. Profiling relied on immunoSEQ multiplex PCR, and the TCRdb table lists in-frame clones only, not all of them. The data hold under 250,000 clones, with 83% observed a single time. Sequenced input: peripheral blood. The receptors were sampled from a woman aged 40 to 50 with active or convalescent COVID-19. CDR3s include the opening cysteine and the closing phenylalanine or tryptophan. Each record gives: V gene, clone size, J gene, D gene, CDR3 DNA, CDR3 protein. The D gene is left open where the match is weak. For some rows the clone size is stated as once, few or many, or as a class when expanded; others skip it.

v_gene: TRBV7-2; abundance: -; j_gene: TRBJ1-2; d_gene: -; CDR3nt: TGTGCCAGCAGCTTAGCGTTAGGACAGATGACTAACTATGGCTACACCTTC; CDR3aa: CASSLALGQMTNYGYTF
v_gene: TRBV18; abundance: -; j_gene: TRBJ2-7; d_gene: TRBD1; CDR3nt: TGTGCCAGCTCACCCCTCGGACGGGCGGGGACAGGAACCTACGAGCAGTACTTC; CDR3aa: CASSPLGRAGTGTYEQYF
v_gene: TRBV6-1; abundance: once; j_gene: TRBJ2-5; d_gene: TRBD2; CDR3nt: TGTGCCAGCAGTGAATGGACTAGCGGGTACCAAGAGACCCAGTACTTC; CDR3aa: CASSEWTSGYQETQYF
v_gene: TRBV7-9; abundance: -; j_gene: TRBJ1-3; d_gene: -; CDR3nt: TGTGCCAGCAGCTTAGTTTTCGGGGACACCATATATTTT; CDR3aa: CASSLVFGDTIYF
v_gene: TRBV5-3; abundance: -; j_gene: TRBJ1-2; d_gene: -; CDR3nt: TGTGCCAGAAGCCCAGGCAGGGGTAAGAACTATGGCTACACCTTC; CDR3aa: CARSPGRGKNYGYTF
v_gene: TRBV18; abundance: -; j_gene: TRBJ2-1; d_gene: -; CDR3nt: TGTGCCAGCTCACCAATCGGGACAAACTTTCGCGATGAGCAGTTCTTC; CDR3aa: CASSPIGTNFRDEQFF
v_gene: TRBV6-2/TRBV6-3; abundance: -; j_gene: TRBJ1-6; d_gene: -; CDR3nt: TGTGCCAGCAGTCTACCGACGGGGTTGAACTCACCCCTCCACTTT; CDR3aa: CASSLPTGLNSPLHF
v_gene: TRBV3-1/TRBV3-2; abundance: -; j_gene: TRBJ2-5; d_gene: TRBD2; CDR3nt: TGTGCCAGCAGCCAAGGACCGGGACTAGCGGAGACCCAGTACTTC; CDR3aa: CASSQGPGLAETQYF
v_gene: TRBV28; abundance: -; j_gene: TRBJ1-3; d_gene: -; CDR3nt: TGTGCCAGCAGTTTTGTGAGGGCCGCCGCGCCTGGAAACACCATATATTTT; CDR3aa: CASSFVRAAAPGNTIYF
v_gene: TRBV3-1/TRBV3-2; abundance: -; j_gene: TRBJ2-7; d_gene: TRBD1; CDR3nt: TGTGCCAGCAGCCAAGCCGATCGTGGTAGAGAGGACAGGGACTCCTACGAGCAGTACTTC; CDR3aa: CASSQADRGREDRDSYEQYF
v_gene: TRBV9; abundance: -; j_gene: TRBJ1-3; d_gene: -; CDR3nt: TGTGCCAGCAGCGTAGGGGGAGGTTCTTACTCTGGAAACACCATATATTTT; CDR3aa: CASSVGGGSYSGNTIYF
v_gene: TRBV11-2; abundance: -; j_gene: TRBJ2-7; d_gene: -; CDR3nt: TGTGCCAGCAGCTCGGCAGGGGTCGGCTACGAGCAGTACTTC; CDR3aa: CASSSAGVGYEQYF
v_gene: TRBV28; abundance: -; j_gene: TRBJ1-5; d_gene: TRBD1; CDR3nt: TGTGCCAGCAGTTTAATGACAGGGAACCAGCCCCAGCATTTT; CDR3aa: CASSLMTGNQPQHF
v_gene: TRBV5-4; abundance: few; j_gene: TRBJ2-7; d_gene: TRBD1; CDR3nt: TGTGCCAGCAGCCAGGGACAGGAGAATTACGAGCAGTACTTC; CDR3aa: CASSQGQENYEQYF
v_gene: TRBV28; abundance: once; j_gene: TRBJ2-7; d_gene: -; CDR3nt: TGTGCCAGCAGTTGGTCCTGGGGGCCGCGAGAGTACTTC; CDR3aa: CASSWSWGPREYF
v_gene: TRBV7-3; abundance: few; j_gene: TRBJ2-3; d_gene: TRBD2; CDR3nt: TGTGCCAGCAGCTTAAATCTCGAGGGACTAAGCTTTGTAGATACGCAGTATTTT; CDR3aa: CASSLNLEGLSFVDTQYF
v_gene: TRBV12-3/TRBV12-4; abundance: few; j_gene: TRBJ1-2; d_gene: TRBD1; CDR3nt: TGTGCCAGCAGTCTCCAGACAGGGCGAGGCTACACCTTC; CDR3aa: CASSLQTGRGYTF
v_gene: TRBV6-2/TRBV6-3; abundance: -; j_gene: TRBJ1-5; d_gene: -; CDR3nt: TGTGCCAGCAGTGCAAAGGACTGGGCAAATCAGCCCCAGCATTTT; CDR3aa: CASSAKDWANQPQHF
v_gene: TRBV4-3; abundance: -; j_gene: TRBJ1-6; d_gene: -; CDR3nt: TGCGCCAGCAGCCAAGATGTTGAGGGAGTTCGGAATTCACCCCTCCACTTT; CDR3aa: CASSQDVEGVRNSPLHF
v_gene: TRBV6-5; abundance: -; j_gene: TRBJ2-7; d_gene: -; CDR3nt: TGTGCCAGCAGTTCAGGGCCCTACGAGCAGTACTTC; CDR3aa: CASSSGPYEQYF
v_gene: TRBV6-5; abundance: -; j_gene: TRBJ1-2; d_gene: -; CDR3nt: TGTGCCAGCAGGGGTCAGGGAGGAGGCTACACCTTC; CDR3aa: CASRGQGGGYTF
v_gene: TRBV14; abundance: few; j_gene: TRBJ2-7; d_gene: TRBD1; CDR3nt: TGTGCCAGCAGCCAAGGTCTCGGGACAGGGGTTAACGAGCAGTACTTC; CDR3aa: CASSQGLGTGVNEQYF
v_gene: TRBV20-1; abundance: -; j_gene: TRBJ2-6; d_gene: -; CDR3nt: TGCAGTGCTAGTCGTGCAGGGGGACTCTCTGGGGCCAACGTCCTGACTTTC; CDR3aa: CSASRAGGLSGANVLTF